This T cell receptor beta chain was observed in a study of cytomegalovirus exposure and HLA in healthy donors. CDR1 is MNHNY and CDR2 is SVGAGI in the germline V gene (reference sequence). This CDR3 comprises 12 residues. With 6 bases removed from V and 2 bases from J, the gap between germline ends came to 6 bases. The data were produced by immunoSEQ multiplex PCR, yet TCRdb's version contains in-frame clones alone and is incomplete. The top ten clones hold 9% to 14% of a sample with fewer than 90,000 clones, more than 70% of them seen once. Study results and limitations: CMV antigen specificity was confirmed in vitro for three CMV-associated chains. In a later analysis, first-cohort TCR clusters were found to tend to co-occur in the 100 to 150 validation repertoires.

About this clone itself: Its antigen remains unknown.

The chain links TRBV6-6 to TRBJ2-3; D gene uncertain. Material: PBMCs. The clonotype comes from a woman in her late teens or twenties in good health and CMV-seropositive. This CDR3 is CASRAVTDTQYF. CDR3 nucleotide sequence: TGTGCCAGCAGGGCCGTCACAGATACGCAGTATTTT.